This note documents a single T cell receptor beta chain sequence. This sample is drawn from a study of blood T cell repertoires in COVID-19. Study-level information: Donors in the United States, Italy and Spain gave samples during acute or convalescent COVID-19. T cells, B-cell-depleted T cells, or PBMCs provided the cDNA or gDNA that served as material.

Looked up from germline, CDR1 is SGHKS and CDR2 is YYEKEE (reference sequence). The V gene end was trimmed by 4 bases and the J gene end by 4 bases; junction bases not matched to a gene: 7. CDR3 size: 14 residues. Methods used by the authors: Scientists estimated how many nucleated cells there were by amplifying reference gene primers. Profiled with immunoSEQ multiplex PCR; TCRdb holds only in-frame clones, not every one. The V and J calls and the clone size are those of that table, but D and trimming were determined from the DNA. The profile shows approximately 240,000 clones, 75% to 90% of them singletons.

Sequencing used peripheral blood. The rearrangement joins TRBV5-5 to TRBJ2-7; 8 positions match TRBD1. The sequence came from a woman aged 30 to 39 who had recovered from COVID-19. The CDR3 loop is CASSLGQGPYEQYF. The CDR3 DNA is TGTGCCAGCAGCCTCGGACAGGGCCCATACGAGCAGTACTTC.